Presented here are 31 T cell receptor beta chains from one specimen sequenced in a study of patients and donors after allogeneic stem cell transplantation. TCRdb itself ran the RT-PCR reads through MiXCR, one entry per CDR3 protein. The sample yields 15,000 to 20,000 distinct CDR3 sequences, 4.5% to 6% seen once. Sequencing was done on a sample of blood, either unsorted or a sorted T cell fraction (not recorded which). Receptors originate from a human donor who was either an allogeneic HSCT recipient or a stem cell or donor lymphocyte infusion donor (not recorded which). It is not recorded whose cells these are; they may come from a transplant donor.

This clonotype was found many times. A junction boundary mismatches the germline segment, possibly from a read error. V usage is TRBV7-9 and J usage is TRBJ1-1; 8 bases match TRBD1. This CDR3 is built from 13 residues. From germline, CDR1 is SEHNR and CDR2 FQNEAQ (reference sequence). CDR3 sequence: CASSLAGGLEAFF. Here the CDR3 DNA reads TGTGCCAGCAGCCTAGCAGGGGGCTTGGAAGCTTTCTTT.

This clonotype appeared many times. The chain uses TRBV15 and TRBJ2-7; perhaps TRBD2 as D (6 bases). The CDR3 extends over 15 amino acids. The V and J ends lost 1 base and 1 base respectively, with 11 bases between them. Germline-derived CDR1 and CDR2 are LNHNV and YYDKDF (reference sequence). The CDR3 region has the DNA TGTGCCACCAGCAGAGGGGGTAGCGGTTCCTACGAGCAGTACTTC. This translates into CATSRGGSGSYEQYF.

Many counts were recorded for this clonotype. V gene TRBV9 combines with J gene TRBJ2-7, with 10 bases aligning to TRBD1. This CDR3 contains 14 residues. V shed 4 bases and J 3 bases; nucleotides not matched to a gene: 4. From germline, CDR1 is SGDLS and CDR2 YYNGEE. The CDR3 DNA follows: TGTGCCAGCAGCCGACAGGGGGCGCACTACGAGCAGTACTTC. It specifies CASSRQGAHYEQYF.

This clonotype was picked up many times. The chain uses TRBV6-5 and TRBJ1-5; D ambiguous. The germline CDR1 and CDR2 sequences are MNHEY and SVGAGI. Between the trimmed V and J ends, which lost 2 bases and 6 bases, there was a span of 17 bases. The CDR3 runs 16 residues. CDR3 amino acids: CASSYSANSPGQPQHF. The CDR3 DNA sequence: TGTGCCAGCAGTTACAGCGCGAACAGCCCGGGTCAGCCCCAGCATTTT.

This clonotype was observed a few times. One junction end disagrees with the germline gene, perhaps due to a read error. V gene TRBV6-1 combines with J gene TRBJ2-7, with 11 bases matching TRBD1. The length of the CDR3 is 14 residues. Looked up from germline, CDR1 is MNHNS and CDR2 is SASEGT. The CDR3 nucleotides are TGTGCCGGCAGCCCGGACAGGGGGCCGTACGAGCAGTACTTC. It is translated as CAGSPDRGPYEQYF.

This clonotype qualifies as medium-sized. This CDR3 reads CSVIRDRSTDTQYF. CDR3 nucleotides: TGCAGCGTTATTCGGGACAGAAGCACAGATACGCAGTATTTT. V and J are TRBV29-1 and TRBJ2-3, with TRBD1 matching 7 bases. The CDR3 is 14 amino acids. In germline, CDR1 is SQVTM, CDR2 ANQGSEA. J was trimmed by 0 bases and V by 5 bases; bases with no gene match: 5.

The table lists this clonotype with many counts. The rearrangement joins TRBV29-1 to TRBJ1-2; D perhaps matches TRBD1 (5 bases). V was trimmed by 2 bases and J by 10 bases, leaving 20 bases between them. The CDR3 length is 14 residues. Per germline, CDR1 SQVTM and CDR2 ANQGSEA. The CDR3 sequence: CSVESWGDEDDYTF. For the CDR3, the DNA is TGCAGCGTTGAAAGCTGGGGGGACGAAGATGACTACACCTTC.

The V call is TRBV5-5, the J call TRBJ2-1, with 10 bases matching TRBD2. With V trimmed by 2 bases and J by 2 bases, 7 bases remained unmatched. Germline lookup yields CDR1 SGHKS and CDR2 YYEKEE (reference sequence). The CDR3 length is 17 residues. CDR3: CASSFSIGLAAYNEQFF. CDR3 bases: TGTGCCAGCAGCTTTTCTATCGGACTAGCGGCCTACAATGAGCAGTTCTTC.

This clonotype was counted between two and nine times. V is TRBV14 and J is TRBJ2-3; D is ambiguous. Trimming took off 3 bases at V and 8 bases at J, with 6 bases between the two ends. Germline CDR1 is SGHDN and CDR2 is FVKESK. The CDR3 contains 11 residues. CDR3 region: CASSQSRTQYF. DNA of the CDR3: TGTGCCAGCAGCCAGTCGCGTACGCAGTATTTT.

The CDR3 loop is CASSYGGGGSSYNEQFF. CDR3 nucleotides: TGTGCCAGCAGTTACGGAGGAGGGGGGAGCTCCTACAATGAGCAGTTCTTC. The genes are TRBV6-5 and TRBJ2-1; D might be TRBD1 or TRBD2, each matching 6 bases. CDR3 size: 17 residues. The germline V gene has CDR1 MNHEY and CDR2 SVGAGI. V shed 2 bases and J shed 0 bases, with 14 bases lying between them.

The chain uses TRBV11-1 and TRBJ2-2, with TRBD1 identical over 8 bases. Germline lookup yields CDR1 SGHAT and CDR2 FQDESV (reference sequence). Unmatched junction bases numbered 13, after V lost 3 bases and J lost 4 bases. The CDR3 consists of 18 residues. The CDR3 bases are TGTGCCAGCAGCTTTTTGTCAGGGGGCCCTATGGGCACCGGGGAGCTGTTTTTT. It encodes CASSFLSGGPMGTGELFF.

This clonotype has at least ten counts. The chain uses TRBV24-1 and TRBJ2-5; tentatively, D is TRBD1 or TRBD2 (5 bases each). The length of the CDR3 is 16 residues. Trimming took 3 bases from V and 4 from J, leaving 17 bases between them. Germline assignment: CDR1 KGHDR and CDR2 SFDVKD. DNA for the CDR3: TGTGCCACCAGTGATCCCTGGGGCTCGGGGCGAGAGACCCAGTACTTC. This gives the protein CATSDPWGSGRETQYF.

As for this clonotype: Germline and junction disagree at one end, which may indicate a read error. The chain joins TRBV9 to TRBJ2-5, with a possible D match to TRBD2 (7 bases). The CDR3 extends over 14 amino acids. The germline V gene encodes CDR1 SGDLS and CDR2 YYNGEE. In DNA form, the CDR3 reads TGTGGCAGCAGCGTAGAGGGGGGGAGGGAGACCCAGTACTTC. Protein: CGSSVEGGRETQYF.

This chain joins TRBV24-1 and TRBJ1-2, with TRBD1 as a possible D gene (5 bases). CDR3 length: 17 residues. Germline values: CDR1 KGHDR, CDR2 SFDVKD. The V gene lost 3 bases and the J gene lost 2 bases, with 18 bases spanning the gap. In DNA form, the CDR3 reads TGTGCCACCAGTGATCCCAATCCAGGGTCCCAAAACTATGGCTACACCTTC. Its protein product is CATSDPNPGSQNYGYTF.

This clonotype turned up a few times. J is TRBJ1-3 and V is TRBV7-9; 7 bases agree with TRBD1. In germline, CDR1 is SEHNR, CDR2 FQNEAQ (reference sequence). V gave up 5 bases and J gave up 0 bases; unmatched junction bases: 4. This CDR3 has 15 amino acids. CDR3 sequence reads: CASSQGGHSGNTIYF. In DNA form, the CDR3 reads TGTGCCAGCAGCCAGGGGGGGCACTCTGGAAACACCATATATTTT.

This clonotype was counted ten times or more. The genes are TRBV19 and TRBJ1-6; TRBD1 is a possible D gene (5 bases). The CDR3 spans 17 residues. CDR1 LNHDA and CDR2 SQIVND come from the germline V gene (reference sequence). The germline V and J ends were trimmed by 3 bases and 7 bases, with 19 bases remaining between them. The CDR3: CASSIRIGTRDNSPLHF. The CDR3 DNA follows: TGTGCCAGTAGTATTCGAATCGGGACGAGGGACAATTCACCCCTCCACTTT.

This clonotype was detected ten times or more. The chain has TRBV2 and TRBJ1-5, with 7 bases fitting TRBD1. V gave up 6 bases and J gave up 5 bases; unmatched junction bases: 4. CDR3 length equals 13 residues. Per germline, CDR1 SNHLY and CDR2 FYNNEI. The CDR3: CASSADRDQPQHF. In nucleotides, the CDR3 is TGTGCCAGCAGCGCAGACAGGGATCAGCCCCAGCATTTT.

The chain carries TRBV19 and TRBJ1-1; 7 bases line up with TRBD1. The CDR3 runs 15 residues. V shed 9 bases and J 6 bases; nucleotides not matched to a gene: 16. Germline CDR1 LNHDA, CDR2 SQIVND (reference sequence). The CDR3 spells CASNFATGVGAEAFF. The CDR3 nucleotides read TGTGCCAGCAACTTTGCCACAGGGGTGGGTGCTGAAGCTTTCTTT.

This clonotype was counted only a few times. The chain recombines TRBV18 with TRBJ2-1, with D perhaps given as TRBD1 or TRBD2 (5 bases each). Between the trimmed V and J ends, which lost 4 bases and 9 bases, there was a span of 13 bases. Looked up from germline, CDR1 is KGHSH and CDR2 is LQKENI. The CDR3 is made up of 13 amino acids. In nucleotides, the CDR3 is TGTGCCAGCTCACGTGAGGGGAAGGCTGAGCAGTTCTTC. As protein: CASSREGKAEQFF. The variable domain in full, with the rest retrieved from reference TRBV18 and TRBJ2-1, is NAGVMQNPRHLVRRRGQEARLRCSPMKGHSHVYWYRQLPEEGLKFMVYLQKENIIDESGMPKERFSAEFPKEGPSILRIQQVVRGDSAAYFCASSREGKAEQFFGPGTRLTVL.

This clonotype was seen ten or more times. The V gene is TRBV27, the J gene TRBJ2-3; weak D call: TRBD2 (5 bases). This CDR3 region has 12 residues. Germline V lookup: CDR1 MNHEY, CDR2 SMNVEV (reference sequence). Trimming took 2 bases from V and 9 from J, leaving 9 bases between them. CDR3 DNA: TGTGCCAGCAGTTTAGCCGGGATAACGCAGTATTTT. Translating gives CASSLAGITQYF.

In its sample, this clonotype was seen a few times. CDR3: CAWGPRANTEAFF. The CDR3 nucleotides are TGTGCCTGGGGCCCCAGGGCGAACACTGAAGCTTTCTTT. This chain joins TRBV30 and TRBJ1-1, with D tentatively TRBD1 (5 bases). This CDR3 has 13 residues. Germline V gene data show CDR1 as GTSNPN and CDR2 as SVGIG (reference sequence). Between the trimmed V and J ends, which lost 5 bases and 1 base, there was a span of 11 bases. Based on the CDR3 plus reference TRBV30 and TRBJ1-1, the full variable domain is SQTIHQWPATLVQPVGSPLSLECTVEGTSNPNLYWYRQAAGRGLQLLFYSVGIGQISSEVPQNLSASRPQDRQFILSSKKLLLSDSGFYLCAWGPRANTEAFFGQGTRLTVV.

This clonotype was recorded many times. The V call is TRBV7-9, the J call TRBJ2-1; D is undetermined. V lost 3 bases and J lost 8, with 14 bases in between. The V gene's germline CDR1 is SEHNR and CDR2 FQNEAQ (reference sequence). The CDR3 extends over 14 amino acids. In nucleotides, the CDR3 is TGTGCCAGCAGCTTTGGGCTAGTTGTCGATGAGCAGTTCTTC. Its translation: CASSFGLVVDEQFF.

This clonotype showed up many times. The rearrangement joins TRBV2 to TRBJ2-3; 8 positions match TRBD2. Germline CDR1 reads SNHLY; CDR2 reads FYNNEI. The CDR3 consists of 15 residues. V dropped 3 bases and J dropped 6; count of bases not matched to a gene: 8. CDR3 residues: CASSDFSGSDDTQYF. DNA of the CDR3: TGTGCCAGCAGTGATTTCAGCGGGAGTGATGATACGCAGTATTTT. The full variable domain, rest sourced from reference TRBV2 and TRBJ2-3, is EPEVTQTPSHQVTQMGQEVILRCVPISNHLYFYWYRQILGQKVEFLVSFYNNEISEKSEIFDDQFSVERPDGSNFTLKIRSTKLEDSAMYFCASSDFSGSDDTQYFGPGTRLTVL.

This clonotype is categorized as medium-sized (0.01 to 0.1%). The gene calls are TRBV5-1 and TRBJ1-1; D perhaps matches TRBD1 (5 bases). This CDR3 region has 14 residues. Germline assignment: CDR1 SGHRS and CDR2 YFSETQ. The V end was cut by 4 bases, the J end by 1 base, with 11 bases between. The CDR3 loop reads CASSRGAGNTEAFF. In DNA, the CDR3 is TGCGCCAGCAGCCGAGGGGCAGGGAACACTGAAGCTTTCTTT.

V usage is TRBV5-6 and J usage is TRBJ2-7; a possible D gene is TRBD1 (5 bases). CDR1 is SGHDT, CDR2 YYEEEE, per germline. The CDR3 sequence is 15 residues long. V gave up 0 bases and J gave up 1 base, with 11 bases separating them. The CDR3 DNA sequence: TGTGCCAGCAGCTTGGTAGGGGCTGGGTCCTACGAGCAGTACTTC. It yields the protein CASSLVGAGSYEQYF.

This clonotype was seen ten or more times. This chain connects TRBV5-4 to TRBJ2-2, with TRBD2 matching over 7 bases. The CDR3 sequence is 12 residues long. The J segment lost 14 bases and the V segment lost 1 base, leaving 5 bases of the junction unmatched. Germline V gene lookup returns CDR1 SGHNT and CDR2 YYREEE (reference sequence). The CDR3 region is CASSLRTSRLFF. CDR3 nucleotide sequence: TGTGCCAGCAGCTTGAGGACTAGTCGTCTGTTTTTT.

This clonotype has at least ten counts. This rearrangement joins TRBV12-5 to TRBJ2-3; 9 bases are shared with TRBD1. The germline V gene has CDR1 LGHNT and CDR2 FRNRAP. Trimming took 7 bases from V and 4 from J; bases not matched to a gene: 6. The CDR3 covers 14 residues. CDR3 amino acids: CASAWTGDADTQYF. The CDR3, as DNA: TGTGCTAGTGCCTGGACAGGGGACGCAGATACGCAGTATTTT.

The rearrangement joins TRBV19 to TRBJ2-2; tentative D call: TRBD2 (7 bases). The length of the CDR3 is 16 residues. V shed 8 bases and J shed 7 bases, with 23 bases lying between them. In germline, CDR1 is LNHDA, CDR2 SQIVND (reference sequence). The CDR3 DNA reads TGTGCCAGTGGGAGAAGGGCCCGGGGGGCAGGCGGGGAGCTGTTTTTT. It is translated as CASGRRARGAGGELFF. Full variable domain (missing parts from reference TRBV19 and TRBJ2-2): DGGITQSPKYLFRKEGQNVTLSCEQNLNHDAMYWYRQDPGQGLRLIYYSQIVNDFQKGDIAEGYSVSREKKESFPLTVTSAQKNPTAFYLCASGRRARGAGGELFFGEGSRLTVL.

The genes are TRBV7-3 and TRBJ1-5, with 9 bases aligning to TRBD1. Trimming cost V 8 bases and J 3 bases; bases outside gene matches: 17. The length of the CDR3 is 18 residues. Looked up from germline, CDR1 is SGHTA and CDR2 is FQGTGA. The CDR3: CASAQLINRGPVNQPQHF. The CDR3 region has the DNA TGTGCCAGCGCACAATTGATTAACAGGGGGCCCGTCAATCAGCCCCAGCATTTT.

This clonotype came up many times. The chain links TRBV5-1 to TRBJ2-1; TRBD1 agrees at 7 bases. With 2 bases clipped from V and 6 bases from J, the junction kept 8 bases outside the gene matches. Per germline, CDR1 SGHRS and CDR2 YFSETQ. The CDR3 is 15 amino acids. The CDR3 coding sequence is TGCGCCAGCAGCTTAGTACCGGGACAGAGCAATGAGCAGTTCTTC. Translation gives CASSLVPGQSNEQFF. The variable domain in full, with the rest retrieved from reference TRBV5-1 and TRBJ2-1, is KAGVTQTPRYLIKTRGQQVTLSCSPISGHRSVSWYQQTPGQGLQFLFEYFSETQRNKGNFPGRFSGRQFSNSRSEMNVSTLELGDSALYLCASSLVPGQSNEQFFGPGTRLTVL.

The chain combines TRBV4-1 with TRBJ2-3, with 7 bases identical to TRBD2. The V segment lost 8 bases and the J segment 8 bases; nucleotides outside the gene matches: 10. The length of the CDR3 is 13 residues. Germline loops: CDR1 MGHRA, CDR2 YSYEKL. CDR3: CASRGGSSSTQYF. CDR3 DNA sequence: TGCGCCAGCCGGGGCGGGAGCTCTAGTACGCAGTATTTT.